This T cell receptor beta chain was identified in a study of Ad26.COV2.S vaccination and SARS-CoV-2 variants. CDR3 size: 15 residues. V was cut by 9 bases and J by 2 bases, with 18 bases left in between. CDR1 is MDHEN, CDR2 SYDVKM, per germline. Libraries were prepared by immunoSEQ multiplex PCR; TCRdb keeps only in-frame clonotypes and omits some of them. The sample holds around 350,000 clones; approximately 85% are singletons and the top ten take about 3.3%. The treatment: some 19 received Ad26.COV2.S at low or high dose, single or two shots; 5 received placebo; per-sample allocation not given. Samples came from day 63 after the first vaccine or placebo injection.

The origin of this receptor is a person between 18 and 60 years old who received the Ad26.COV2.S COVID-19 vaccine or a placebo. The specimen was peripheral blood, collected in a trial of Ad26.COV2.S vaccine versus placebo. The chain has TRBV28 and TRBJ2-3; a possible D gene is TRBD1 (7 bases). In nucleotides, the CDR3 is TGTGCCAGTTACAGGGGAGGAAGGGACACAGATACGCAGTATTTT. Translating gives CASYRGGRDTDTQYF.